The present entry profiles one TCR beta chain with its context. CDR3 length: 14 amino acids. Germline values: CDR1 MNHEY, CDR2 SVGAGI. V shed 8 bases and J shed 0 bases, with 8 bases lying between them. TCRdb's copy holds only in-frame clones and misses some; the assay was immunoSEQ multiplex PCR. The repertoire includes 350,000 to 450,000 clones, about 87% of them detected once, and about 3% sits in the top ten. The data originate from a study of blood T cell repertoires in COVID-19. The V and J genes are TRBV6-5 and TRBJ2-6, with D uncertain. Source material: peripheral blood. This clonotype was obtained from a human donor in a cohort sampled during active COVID-19. The CDR3 nucleotides read TGTGCCAGCGATACAGTCTCTGGGGCCAACGTCCTGACTTTC. Protein: CASDTVSGANVLTF.